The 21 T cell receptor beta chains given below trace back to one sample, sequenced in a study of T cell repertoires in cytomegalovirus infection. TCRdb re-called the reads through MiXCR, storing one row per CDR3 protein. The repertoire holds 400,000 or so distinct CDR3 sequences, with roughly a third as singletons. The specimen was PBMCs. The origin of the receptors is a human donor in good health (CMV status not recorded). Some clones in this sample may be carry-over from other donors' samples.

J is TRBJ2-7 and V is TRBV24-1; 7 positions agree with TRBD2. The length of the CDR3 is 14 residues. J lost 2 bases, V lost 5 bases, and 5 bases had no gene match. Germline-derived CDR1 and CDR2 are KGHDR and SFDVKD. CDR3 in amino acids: CATSVSGETYEQYF. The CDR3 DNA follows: TGTGCCACCAGTGTAAGCGGGGAAACCTACGAGCAGTACTTC.

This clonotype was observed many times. The chain's CDR3 is CASGPGQSWDGYTF. CDR3 nucleotides: TGTGCTAGTGGTCCAGGACAGAGTTGGGATGGCTACACCTTC. J is TRBJ1-2 and V is TRBV12-5, with D tentatively TRBD1 (6 bases). Germline CDR1 and CDR2: LGHNT and FRNRAP. Trimming pared 5 bases from V and 6 bases from J, leaving 16 bases between. The CDR3 length is 14 residues.

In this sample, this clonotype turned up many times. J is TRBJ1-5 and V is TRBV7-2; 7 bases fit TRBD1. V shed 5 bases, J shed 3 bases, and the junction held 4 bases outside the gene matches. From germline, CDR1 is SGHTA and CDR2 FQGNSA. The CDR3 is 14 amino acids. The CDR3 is CASSLDRDNQPQHF. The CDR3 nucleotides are TGTGCCAGCAGCCTCGACAGGGACAATCAGCCCCAGCATTTT.

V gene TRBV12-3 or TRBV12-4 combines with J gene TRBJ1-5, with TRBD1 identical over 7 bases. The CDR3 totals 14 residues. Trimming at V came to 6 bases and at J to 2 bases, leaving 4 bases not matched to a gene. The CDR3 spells CASREGTGNQPQHF. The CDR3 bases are TGTGCCAGCAGGGAAGGGACAGGCAATCAGCCCCAGCATTTT.

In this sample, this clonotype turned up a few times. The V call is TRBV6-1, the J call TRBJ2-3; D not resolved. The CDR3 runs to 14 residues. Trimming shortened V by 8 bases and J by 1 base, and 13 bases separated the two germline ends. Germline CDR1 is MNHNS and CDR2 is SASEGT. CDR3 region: CASRTTRGTDTQYF. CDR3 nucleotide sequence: TGTGCCAGCCGAACAACCCGGGGCACAGATACGCAGTATTTT.

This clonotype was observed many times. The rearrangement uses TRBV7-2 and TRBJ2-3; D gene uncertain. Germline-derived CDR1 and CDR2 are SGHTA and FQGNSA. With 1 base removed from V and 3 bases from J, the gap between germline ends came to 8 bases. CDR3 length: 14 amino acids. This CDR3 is CASSLVRKTDTQYF. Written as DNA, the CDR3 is TGTGCCAGCAGCTTAGTGCGGAAAACAGATACGCAGTATTTT.

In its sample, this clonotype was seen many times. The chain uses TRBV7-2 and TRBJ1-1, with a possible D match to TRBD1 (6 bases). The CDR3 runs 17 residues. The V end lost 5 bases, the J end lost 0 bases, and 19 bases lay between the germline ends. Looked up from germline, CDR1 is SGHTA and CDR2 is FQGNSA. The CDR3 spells CASSRNTLDSLNTEAFF. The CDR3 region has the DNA TGTGCCAGCAGCAGAAATACCTTGGACAGTTTGAACACTGAAGCTTTCTTT. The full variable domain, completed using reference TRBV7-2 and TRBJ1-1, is GAGVSQSPSNKVTEKGKDVELRCDPISGHTALYWYRQSLGQGLEFLIYFQGNSAPDKSGLPSDRFSAERTGGSVSTLTIQRTQQEDSAVYLCASSRNTLDSLNTEAFFGQGTRLTVV.

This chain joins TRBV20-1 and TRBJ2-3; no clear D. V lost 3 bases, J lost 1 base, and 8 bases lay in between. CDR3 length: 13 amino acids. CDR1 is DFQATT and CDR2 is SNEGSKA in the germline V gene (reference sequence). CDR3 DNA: TGCAGTGCTAGGGAGTGGGGCACAGATACGCAGTATTTT. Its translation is CSAREWGTDTQYF.

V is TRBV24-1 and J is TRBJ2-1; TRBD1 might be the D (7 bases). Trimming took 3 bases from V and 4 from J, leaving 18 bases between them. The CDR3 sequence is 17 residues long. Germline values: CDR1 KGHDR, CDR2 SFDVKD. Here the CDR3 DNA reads TGTGCCACCAGTGATCGGGGGCGAGGGGGCGCGTACAATGAGCAGTTCTTC. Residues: CATSDRGRGGAYNEQFF.

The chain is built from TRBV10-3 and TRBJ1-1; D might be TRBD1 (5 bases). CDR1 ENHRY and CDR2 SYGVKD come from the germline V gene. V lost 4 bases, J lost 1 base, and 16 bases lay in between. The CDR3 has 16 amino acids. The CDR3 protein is CAISGRVRQGNTEAFF. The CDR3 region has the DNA TGTGCCATCAGTGGAAGAGTGAGGCAGGGGAACACTGAAGCTTTCTTT.

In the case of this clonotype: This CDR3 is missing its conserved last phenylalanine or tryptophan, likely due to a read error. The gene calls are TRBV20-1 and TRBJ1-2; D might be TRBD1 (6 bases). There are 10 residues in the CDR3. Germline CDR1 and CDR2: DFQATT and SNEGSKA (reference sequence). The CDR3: CSLGGAGYTL. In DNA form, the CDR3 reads TGCAGCCTTGGGGGCGCCGGCTACACCTTA.

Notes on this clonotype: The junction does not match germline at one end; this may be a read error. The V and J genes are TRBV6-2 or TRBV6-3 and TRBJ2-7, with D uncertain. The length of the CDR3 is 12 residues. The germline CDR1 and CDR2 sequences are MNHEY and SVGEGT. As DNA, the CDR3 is TGTGCCAGCAGTCCCGGGTCCTCCGAGCAGTACTTC. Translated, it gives CASSPGSSEQYF.

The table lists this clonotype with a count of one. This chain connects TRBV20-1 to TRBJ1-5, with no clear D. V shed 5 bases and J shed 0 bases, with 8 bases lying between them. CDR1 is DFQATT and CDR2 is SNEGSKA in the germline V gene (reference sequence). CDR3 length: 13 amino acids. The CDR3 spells CSAEPDSNQPQHF. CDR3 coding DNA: TGCAGTGCTGAACCAGATAGCAATCAGCCCCAGCATTTT.

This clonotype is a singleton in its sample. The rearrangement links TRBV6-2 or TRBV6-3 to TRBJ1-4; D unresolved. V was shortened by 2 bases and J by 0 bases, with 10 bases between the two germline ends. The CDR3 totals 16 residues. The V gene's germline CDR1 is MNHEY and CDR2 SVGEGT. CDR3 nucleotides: TGTGCCAGCAGTTACGAGGCAAGAACAACTAATGAAAAACTGTTTTTT. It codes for CASSYEARTTNEKLFF.

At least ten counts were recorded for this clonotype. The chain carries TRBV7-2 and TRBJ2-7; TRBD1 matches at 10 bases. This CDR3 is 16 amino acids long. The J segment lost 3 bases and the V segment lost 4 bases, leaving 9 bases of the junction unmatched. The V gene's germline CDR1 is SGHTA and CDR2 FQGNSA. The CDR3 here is CASSSSPGQGYYEQYF. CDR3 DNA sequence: TGTGCCAGCAGCTCAAGTCCGGGACAGGGGTACTACGAGCAGTACTTC.

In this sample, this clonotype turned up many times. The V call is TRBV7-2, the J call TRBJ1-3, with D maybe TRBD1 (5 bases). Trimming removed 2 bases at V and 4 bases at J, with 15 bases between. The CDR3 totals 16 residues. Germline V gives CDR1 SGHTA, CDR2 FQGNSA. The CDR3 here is CASSLIREGIGNTIYF. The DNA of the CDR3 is TGTGCCAGCAGCTTAATTCGGGAGGGGATCGGAAACACCATATATTTT. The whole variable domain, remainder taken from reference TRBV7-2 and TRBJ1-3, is GAGVSQSPSNKVTEKGKDVELRCDPISGHTALYWYRQSLGQGLEFLIYFQGNSAPDKSGLPSDRFSAERTGGSVSTLTIQRTQQEDSAVYLCASSLIREGIGNTIYFGEGSWLTVV.

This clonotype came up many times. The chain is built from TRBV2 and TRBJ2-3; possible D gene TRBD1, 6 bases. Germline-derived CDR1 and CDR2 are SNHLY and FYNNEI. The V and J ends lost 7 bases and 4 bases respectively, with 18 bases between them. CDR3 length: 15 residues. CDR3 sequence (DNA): TGTGCCAGCACCCGGTCAGGGGTTTCCGCAGATACGCAGTATTTT. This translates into CASTRSGVSADTQYF.

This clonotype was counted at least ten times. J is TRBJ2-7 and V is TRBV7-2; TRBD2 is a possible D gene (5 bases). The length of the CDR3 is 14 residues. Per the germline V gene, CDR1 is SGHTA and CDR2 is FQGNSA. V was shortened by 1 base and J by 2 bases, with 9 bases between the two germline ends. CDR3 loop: CASSLGGGPYEQYF. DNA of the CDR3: TGTGCCAGCAGCTTAGGCGGCGGGCCCTACGAGCAGTACTTC.

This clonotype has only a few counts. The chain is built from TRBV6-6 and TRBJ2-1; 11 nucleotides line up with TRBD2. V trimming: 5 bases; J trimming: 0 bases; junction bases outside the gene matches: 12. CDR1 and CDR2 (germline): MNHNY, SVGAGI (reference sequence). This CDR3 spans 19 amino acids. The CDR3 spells CASSPRGLAGGRSYNEQFF. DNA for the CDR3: TGTGCCAGCAGTCCGCGGGGGCTAGCGGGGGGCCGCTCCTACAATGAGCAGTTCTTC.

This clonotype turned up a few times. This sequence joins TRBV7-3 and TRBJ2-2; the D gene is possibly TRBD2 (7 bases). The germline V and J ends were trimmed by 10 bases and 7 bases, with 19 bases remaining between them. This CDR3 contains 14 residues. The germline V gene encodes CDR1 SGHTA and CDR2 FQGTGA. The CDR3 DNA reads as TGTGCCACCCAACTTGGGGGGGGCAGCGGGGAGCTGTTTTTT. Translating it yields CATQLGGGSGELFF.

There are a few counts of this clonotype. CDR3 sequence: CASTQGWSGSEQYF. DNA of the CDR3: TGTGCCAGCACCCAAGGGTGGTCGGGAAGCGAGCAGTACTTC. The J gene is TRBJ2-7, the V gene TRBV6-2 or TRBV6-3, with a weak D call TRBD2 (5 bases). Between the trimmed V and J ends, which lost 7 bases and 6 bases, there was a span of 19 bases. The CDR3 is made up of 14 amino acids. CDR1 and CDR2 from the germline V gene are MNHEY and SVGEGT.